These T cell receptor beta chains were read from a single sample in a study of cytomegalovirus exposure and HLA in healthy donors. TCRdb's copy holds only in-frame clones and misses some; the assay was immunoSEQ multiplex PCR. The sample lists fewer than 150,000 clones, about 77% occurring once. Sequenced input: PBMCs. These receptors all stem from a man aged 50-59 years in good health and CMV-seronegative. Each CDR3 is given with its conserved first and last residue. D genes are given only for firm matches. Clone size is shown for a subset of rows, as once, few, many or a class of expanded clone.

J gene | D gene | clone size | V gene | CDR3 protein | CDR3 DNA
TRBJ2-3 | TRBD2 | NA | TRBV5-1 | CASSLGLAGGTDTQYF | TGCGCCAGCAGCCTGGGGCTGGCGGGAGGAACAGATACGCAGTATTTT
TRBJ2-2 | NA | NA | TRBV9 | CASSASLDYSGELFF | TGTGCCAGCAGCGCCTCGCTTGACTACTCCGGGGAGCTGTTTTTT
TRBJ1-5 | NA | NA | TRBV10-3 | CAISESTGMGQPQHF | TGTGCCATCAGTGAGTCCACAGGGATGGGTCAGCCCCAGCATTTT
TRBJ2-2 | NA | few | TRBV4-1 | CASSQNSVNTGELFF | TGCGCCAGCAGCCAGAATTCAGTAAACACCGGGGAGCTGTTTTTT
TRBJ2-7 | TRBD1 | NA | TRBV18 | CASSPGTGPYEQYF | TGTGCCAGCTCACCTGGGACAGGGCCCTACGAGCAGTACTTC
TRBJ2-1 | TRBD1 | NA | TRBV27 | CASGAGTGNEQFF | TGTGCCAGCGGAGCCGGGACAGGCAATGAGCAGTTCTTC
TRBJ2-1 | TRBD2 | NA | TRBV15 | CATPLGREGSSYNEQFF | TGTGCCACCCCGCTTGGGCGGGAGGGGAGCTCCTACAATGAGCAGTTCTTC
TRBJ2-2 | NA | few | TRBV28 | CASSRQVFGAGELFF | TGTGCCAGCAGCCGACAGGTGTTTGGCGCCGGGGAGCTGTTTTTT
TRBJ1-4 | NA | NA | TRBV6-1 | CASSERGTNEKLFF | TGTGCCAGCAGTGAAAGGGGTACTAATGAAAAACTGTTTTTT
TRBJ2-7 | NA | NA | TRBV5-6 | CASRRGQLYEQYF | TGTGCCAGCAGGCGGGGTCAGCTCTACGAGCAGTACTTC
TRBJ1-2 | TRBD1 | NA | TRBV28 | CASSSPSARGRTMGYTF | TGTGCCAGCAGTTCACCATCCGCCAGGGGGCGGACTATGGGCTACACCTTC
TRBJ2-1 | NA | NA | TRBV28 | CASSFSLAAYNEQFF | TGTGCCAGCAGTTTCTCTCTAGCAGCTTACAATGAGCAGTTCTTC
TRBJ2-7 | TRBD1 | NA | TRBV6-5 | CASSYASGGPYEQYF | TGTGCCAGCAGTTACGCGTCAGGGGGCCCCTACGAGCAGTACTTC
TRBJ1-6 | TRBD1 | NA | TRBV6-5 | CASKSGQINSPLHF | TGTGCCAGCAAATCGGGACAGATAAATTCACCCCTCCACTTT
TRBJ2-7 | NA | NA | TRBV19 | CASRTANEQYF | TGTGCCAGTAGAACTGCGAACGAGCAGTACTTC
TRBJ2-7 | TRBD1 | NA | TRBV19 | CASSTRTGGSYEQYF | TGTGCCAGTAGTACACGGACAGGGGGCTCCTACGAGCAGTACTTC
TRBJ1-1 | NA | NA | TRBV7-2 | CASSSVGSGITEAFF | TGTGCCAGCAGCTCCGTCGGTTCAGGGATAACTGAAGCTTTCTTT
TRBJ2-3 | NA | NA | TRBV5-1 | CASGPTDTQYF | TGCGCCTCAGGGCCCACAGATACGCAGTATTTT
TRBJ2-7 | NA | NA | TRBV18 | CASSSYGSGYEQYF | TGTGCCAGCTCGAGTTACGGGAGTGGCTACGAGCAGTACTTC
TRBJ1-2 | NA | NA | TRBV7-2 | CASSLAVQDGYTF | TGTGCCAGCAGCTTAGCAGTACAGGATGGCTACACCTTC
TRBJ2-7 | TRBD2 | NA | TRBV11-2 | CASSLKRGPYEQYF | TGTGCCAGCAGTTTAAAGCGGGGGCCCTACGAGCAGTACTTC
TRBJ2-1 | NA | NA | TRBV7-2 | CASSLSANNEQFF | TGTGCCAGCAGCCTTAGCGCTAACAATGAGCAGTTCTTC
TRBJ2-5 | NA | NA | TRBV9 | CASSVLGGETQYF | TGTGCCAGCAGCGTTTTGGGGGGTGAGACCCAGTACTTC
TRBJ2-2 | TRBD1 | NA | TRBV6-1 | CASSDRDRANTGELFF | TGTGCCAGCAGTGACCGGGACAGAGCGAACACCGGGGAGCTGTTTTTT
TRBJ1-5 | TRBD1 | NA | TRBV27 | CASGFSDRGDNQPQHF | TGTGCCAGCGGATTCTCGGACAGGGGTGACAATCAGCCCCAGCATTTT
TRBJ2-7 | TRBD2 | NA | TRBV11-2 | CASSPGTSGTNEQYF | TGTGCCAGCAGCCCCGGGACTAGCGGGACTAACGAGCAGTACTTC
TRBJ2-7 | NA | NA | TRBV28 | CASSQGPNFYEQYF | TGTGCCAGCAGTCAGGGGCCCAATTTCTACGAGCAGTACTTC
TRBJ2-3 | TRBD2 | NA | TRBV25-1 | CASSDLTSGVSTDTQYF | TGTGCCAGCAGTGATCTTACTAGCGGGGTTAGCACAGATACGCAGTATTTT
TRBJ1-4 | NA | NA | TRBV5-1 | CASSLVYRVAGTNEKLFF | TGCGCCAGCAGCTTGGTTTATCGAGTGGCAGGGACAAATGAAAAACTGTTTTTT
TRBJ1-1 | NA | NA | TRBV11-2 | CASNTGSVTEAFF | TGTGCCAGCAATACAGGGTCGGTGACTGAAGCTTTCTTT
TRBJ2-7 | NA | NA | TRBV6-5 | CASSDRTQTYEQYF | TGTGCCAGCAGTGATAGGACTCAAACCTACGAGCAGTACTTC
TRBJ1-3 | NA | NA | TRBV19 | CASLSHGEATGNTIYF | TGTGCCAGTCTCTCCCACGGGGAGGCAACTGGAAACACCATATATTTT
TRBJ2-7 | NA | NA | TRBV28 | CASSVNYEQYF | TGTGCCAGCAGTGTAAACTACGAGCAGTACTTC
TRBJ2-5 | NA | NA | TRBV30 | CAWSEGVRETQYF | TGTGCCTGGAGTGAAGGGGTCCGGGAGACCCAGTACTTC
TRBJ1-1 | TRBD1 | once | TRBV29-1 | CSVEPTGATEAFF | TGCAGCGTTGAACCAACAGGGGCCACTGAAGCTTTCTTT
TRBJ1-2 | TRBD1 | NA | TRBV27 | CASSLTGGAGGYTF | TGTGCCAGCAGTCTTACAGGGGGCGCAGGTGGCTACACCTTC
TRBJ2-5 | NA | NA | TRBV6-6 | CASSYQTSRETQYF | TGTGCCAGCAGTTATCAGACCAGCAGGGAGACCCAGTACTTC
TRBJ1-1 | NA | few | TRBV18 | CASSLQADNTEAFF | TGTGCCAGCTCACTGCAAGCGGACAACACTGAAGCTTTCTTT
TRBJ2-3 | NA | NA | TRBV6-1 | CASSEAAGPDTQYF | TGTGCCAGCAGTGAAGCTGCGGGGCCCGATACGCAGTATTTT
TRBJ2-7 | TRBD2 | few | TRBV15 | CATSKLPSGSSHEQYF | TGTGCCACCAGCAAGTTACCTAGCGGGAGTTCCCACGAGCAGTACTTC
TRBJ2-7 | NA | once | TRBV7-8 | CASSLSQGHFPHEQYF | TGTGCCAGCAGCTTAAGTCAGGGACACTTTCCCCACGAGCAGTACTTC
TRBJ1-5 | NA | NA | TRBV28 | CASSLGQPQHF | TGTGCCAGCAGTTTAGGCCAGCCCCAGCATTTT
TRBJ2-5 | NA | NA | TRBV9 | CASSLRDTAPQETQYF | TGTGCCAGCAGCCTTCGGGACACCGCCCCCCAAGAGACCCAGTACTTC
TRBJ2-1 | TRBD2 | once | TRBV19 | CASSIALAGGLNEQFF | TGTGCCAGTAGTATAGCCCTAGCGGGAGGGTTAAATGAGCAGTTCTTC
TRBJ1-1 | NA | once | TRBV7-8 | CASSSAGRNTEAFF | TGTGCCAGCAGCTCCGCCGGGAGGAACACTGAAGCTTTCTTT
TRBJ1-1 | TRBD1 | NA | TRBV28 | CASSREGAGIEAFF | TGTGCCAGCAGCCGTGAGGGGGCGGGAATCGAAGCTTTCTTT
TRBJ2-1 | TRBD2 | NA | TRBV19 | CASSKVAGGSYNEQFF | TGTGCCAGTAGTAAAGTAGCGGGAGGGTCCTACAATGAGCAGTTCTTC
TRBJ2-7 | TRBD2 | NA | TRBV27 | CASSLNPPGGSQYEQYF | TGTGCCAGCAGTTTAAACCCCCCGGGGGGGTCGCAGTACGAGCAGTACTTC
TRBJ2-5 | TRBD1 | NA | TRBV19 | CASSAGGKVQETQYF | TGTGCCAGTAGTGCAGGGGGCAAGGTCCAAGAGACCCAGTACTTC
TRBJ2-1 | NA | NA | TRBV27 | CASSLRAEDLSLGRYNEQFF | TGTGCCAGCAGTTTAAGGGCGGAGGATTTAAGTTTGGGCAGGTACAATGAGCAGTTCTTC
TRBJ2-2 | NA | once | TRBV7-8 | CASSGTLVPAGELFF | TGTGCCAGCAGTGGGACTCTAGTTCCGGCCGGGGAGCTGTTTTTT
TRBJ2-1 | TRBD1 | NA | TRBV4-2 | CASSLTGDNEQFF | TGTGCCAGCAGCCTGACAGGGGACAATGAGCAGTTCTTC
TRBJ1-2 | NA | NA | TRBV5-4 | CASSPPEGVSNYGYTF | TGTGCCAGCAGCCCTCCCGAGGGTGTCTCTAACTATGGCTACACCTTC
TRBJ1-1 | NA | NA | TRBV7-2 | CASSTIDGVTEAFF | TGTGCCAGCAGCACTATTGATGGCGTAACTGAAGCTTTCTTT
TRBJ1-1 | NA | once | TRBV2 | CASSEWQNTEAFF | TGTGCCAGCAGTGAATGGCAGAACACTGAAGCTTTCTTT